This note documents a single T cell receptor beta chain sequence. The length of the CDR3 is 15 residues. Germline V CDR1 and CDR2: KGHDR, SFDVKD. Losses at the gene ends were 11 bases for V and 1 base for J; bases not matched to a gene: 9. Authors' analysis steps: Amplified reference gene primers provided the basis for estimating nucleated cell counts. Method: immunoSEQ multiplex PCR; TCRdb's copy keeps in-frame clones and lacks some. D and trimming come from the DNA, and the V and J calls and clone size come from that table. The profile shows more than 110,000 clones, 82% of them singletons. The sample belongs to a study of blood T cell repertoires in COVID-19. Study-wide background: The cDNA or gDNA used as material had been derived from T cells, B-cell-depleted T cells, or PBMCs.

Sequenced sample: peripheral blood. The receptor was derived from a woman older than 75 with acute or convalescent COVID-19. The chain uses TRBV24-1 and TRBJ1-4, with 7 bases fitting TRBD1. This CDR3 reads CARPRDSLTNEKLFF. CDR3 nucleotide sequence: TGTGCCAGACCCCGGGACAGCTTAACTAATGAAAAACTGTTTTTT.